The 4 T cell receptor beta chains below all came from one sample that was sequenced in a study of shared T cell receptors in the human thymus. Method: immunoSEQ multiplex PCR; TCRdb's copy keeps in-frame clones and lacks some. The sample includes roughly 710,000 clones, 70% to 90% of them seen just once. This sample was also put to use in a study of human thymus T cells.

Material: thymocytes. The receptor source for this set is a girl under two years old with a congenital heart defect.

The chain uses TRBV28 and TRBJ1-5; D is perhaps TRBD1 (6 bases). With 6 bases removed from V and 3 bases from J, the gap between germline ends came to 12 bases. Germline assignment: CDR1 MDHEN and CDR2 SYDVKM. The CDR3 extends over 14 amino acids. CDR3 amino acids: CASRLGQFNQPQHF. CDR3 nucleotide sequence: TGTGCCAGCAGACTCGGACAGTTCAATCAGCCCCAGCATTTT.

The gene calls are TRBV19 and TRBJ2-1; TRBD2 aligns across 10 bases. Germline loops: CDR1 LNHDA, CDR2 SQIVND (reference sequence). The CDR3 spans 17 residues. The J segment lost 2 bases and the V segment lost 2 bases, leaving 6 bases of the junction unmatched. CDR3 coding DNA: TGTGCCAGTAGTATAAACGAGCGGGGGGGCCCCTACAATGAGCAGTTCTTC. Amino acids: CASSINERGGPYNEQFF.

V and J are TRBV10-3 and TRBJ1-5, with 10 bases that match TRBD1. Germline CDR1 reads ENHRY; CDR2 reads SYGVKD. V trimming: 6 bases; J trimming: 0 bases; junction bases outside the gene matches: 8. This CDR3 comprises 17 residues. CDR3 residues: CAISPGTGDHSNQPQHF. The CDR3 region has the DNA TGTGCCATCAGCCCCGGGACAGGGGACCATAGCAATCAGCCCCAGCATTTT.

The chain links TRBV6-4 to TRBJ2-1, with 9 bases identical to TRBD1. V was clipped by 0 bases and J by 5 bases; unmatched bases: 8. The CDR3 has 17 residues. The germline V gene has CDR1 MRHNA and CDR2 SNTAGT. CDR3 nucleotides: TGTGCCAGCAGTGACTCGAGGGGGGACAGGGACGACAATGAGCAGTTCTTC. Translation: CASSDSRGDRDDNEQFF.